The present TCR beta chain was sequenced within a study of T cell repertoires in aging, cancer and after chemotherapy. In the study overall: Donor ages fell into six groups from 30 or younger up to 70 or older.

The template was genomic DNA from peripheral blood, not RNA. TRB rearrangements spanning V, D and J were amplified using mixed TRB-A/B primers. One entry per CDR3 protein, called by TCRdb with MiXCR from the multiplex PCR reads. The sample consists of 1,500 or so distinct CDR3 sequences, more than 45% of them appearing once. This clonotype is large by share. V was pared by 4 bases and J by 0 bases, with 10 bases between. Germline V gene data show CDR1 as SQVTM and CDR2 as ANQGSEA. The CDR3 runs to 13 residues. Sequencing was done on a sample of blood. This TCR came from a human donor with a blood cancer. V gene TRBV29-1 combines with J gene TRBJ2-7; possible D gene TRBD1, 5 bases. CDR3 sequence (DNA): TGCAGCGTTGCAAAGGGGCACTCCTACGAGCAGTACTTC. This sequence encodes CSVAKGHSYEQYF.